The clone carrying this T cell receptor (beta chain) was detected a few times. Its antigen is not known. This record belongs to a study of T-cell reconstitution after alpha-beta-depleted transplantation in children. For TCRbeta, the library was prepared with unique molecular identifiers. From the PCR reads, TCRdb called clonotypes with MiXCR, one entry per CDR3 protein. The data show 800,000 to 1,000,000 distinct CDR3 sequences, about 29% seen once. The V gene end was trimmed by 5 bases and the J gene end by 5 bases; junction bases not matched to a gene: 7. CDR3 length equals 14 residues. The study's findings and limits: Fresh T-cell production supplied most of the T-cell counts and diversity seen one year after transplant. The high TCRbeta diversity at day 60 in some patients came from surviving recipient T cells and thymic progenitors. Alpha-beta T cells present about two months after transplant were reported to originate from several hundred expanded graft clones.

This sequence was found in a boy under two years old who had a stem cell transplant for SCID, so the T cells may come from the graft donor. This specimen consisted of PBMCs, mostly from graft donor cells, obtained 360 days after TCRalphabeta/CD19-depleted stem cell transplant. The J gene is TRBJ2-7, the V gene TRBV12-3 or TRBV12-4; 9 positions match TRBD2. CDR3 in DNA: TGTGCCAGCAGTCTGGTGGCGGGGGGGAACGAGCAGTACTTC. Translated: CASSLVAGGNEQYF.